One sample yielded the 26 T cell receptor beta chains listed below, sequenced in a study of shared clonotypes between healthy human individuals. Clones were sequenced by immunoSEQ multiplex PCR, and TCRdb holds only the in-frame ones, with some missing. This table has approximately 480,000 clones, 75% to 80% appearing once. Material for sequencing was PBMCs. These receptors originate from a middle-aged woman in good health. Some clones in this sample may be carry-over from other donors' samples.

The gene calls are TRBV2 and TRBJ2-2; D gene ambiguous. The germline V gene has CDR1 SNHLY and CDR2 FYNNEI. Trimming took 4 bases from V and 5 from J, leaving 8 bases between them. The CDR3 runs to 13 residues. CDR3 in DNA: TGTGCCAGCAGTGGTTACACGACCGGGGAGCTGTTTTTT. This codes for CASSGYTTGELFF.

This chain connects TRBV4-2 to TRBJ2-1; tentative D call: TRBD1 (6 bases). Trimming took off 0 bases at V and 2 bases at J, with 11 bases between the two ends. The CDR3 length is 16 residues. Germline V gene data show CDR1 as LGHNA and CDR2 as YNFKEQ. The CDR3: CASSQDGGGTYNEQFF. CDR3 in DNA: TGTGCCAGCAGCCAAGATGGGGGCGGAACCTACAATGAGCAGTTCTTC.

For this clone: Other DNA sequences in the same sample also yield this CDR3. The CDR3 DNA reads TGTGCCAGCAGCTTGGGTGCAACTAATGAAAAACTGTTTTTT. This sequence encodes CASSLGATNEKLFF. V is TRBV5-6 and J is TRBJ1-4; D gene unclear. The CDR3 contains 14 residues. Germline CDR1 and CDR2: SGHDT and YYEEEE. Between the trimmed V and J ends, which lost 0 bases and 0 bases, there was a span of 3 bases.

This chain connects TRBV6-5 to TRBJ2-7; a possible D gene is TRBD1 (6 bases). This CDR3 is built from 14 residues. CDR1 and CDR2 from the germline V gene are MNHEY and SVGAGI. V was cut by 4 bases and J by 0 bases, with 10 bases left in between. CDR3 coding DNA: TGTGCCAGCAGTTTACGGGACATCTCCTACGAGCAGTACTTC. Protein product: CASSLRDISYEQYF.

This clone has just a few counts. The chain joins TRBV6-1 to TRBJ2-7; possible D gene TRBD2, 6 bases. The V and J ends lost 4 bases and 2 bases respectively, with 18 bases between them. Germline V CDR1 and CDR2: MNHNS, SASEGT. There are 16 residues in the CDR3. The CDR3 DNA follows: TGTGCCAGCAGTGGAGGTCGTCTAGCGTTTACCTACGAGCAGTACTTC. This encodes CASSGGRLAFTYEQYF.

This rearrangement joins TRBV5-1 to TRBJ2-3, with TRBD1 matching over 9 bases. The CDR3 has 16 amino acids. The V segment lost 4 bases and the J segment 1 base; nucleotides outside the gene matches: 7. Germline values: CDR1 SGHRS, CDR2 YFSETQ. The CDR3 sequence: CASSITGGAGTDTQYF. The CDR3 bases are TGCGCCAGCAGCATCACAGGGGGCGCTGGCACAGATACGCAGTATTTT.

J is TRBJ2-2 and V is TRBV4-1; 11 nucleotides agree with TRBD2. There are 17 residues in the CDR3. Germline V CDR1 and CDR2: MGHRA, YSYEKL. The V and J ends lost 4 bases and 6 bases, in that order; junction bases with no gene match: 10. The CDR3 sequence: CASSRDHSGRVPGELFF. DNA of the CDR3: TGCGCCAGCAGCCGAGACCATAGCGGGAGGGTCCCCGGGGAGCTGTTTTTT.

CDR3 in amino acids: CASSQDGVYNGYTF. The CDR3 DNA reads TGCGCCAGCAGCCAAGACGGGGTTTACAATGGCTACACCTTC. This chain links TRBV4-1 with TRBJ1-2; D is undetermined. The CDR3 is 14 amino acids. The V end was cut by 0 bases, the J end by 6 bases, with 11 bases between. From germline, CDR1 is MGHRA and CDR2 YSYEKL.

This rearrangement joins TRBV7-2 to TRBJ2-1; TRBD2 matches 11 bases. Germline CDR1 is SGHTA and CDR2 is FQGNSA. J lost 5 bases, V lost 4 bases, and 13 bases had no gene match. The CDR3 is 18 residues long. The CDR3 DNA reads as TGTGCCAGCAGCTCCGCCCGACTAGCGGGACTTTACCACAATGAGCAGTTCTTC. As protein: CASSSARLAGLYHNEQFF.

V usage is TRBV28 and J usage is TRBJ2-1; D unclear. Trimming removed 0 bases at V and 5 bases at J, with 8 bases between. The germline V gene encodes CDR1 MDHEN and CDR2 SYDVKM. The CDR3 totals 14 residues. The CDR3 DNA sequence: TGTGCCAGCAGTTTATGGGCCAGGAACAATGAGCAGTTCTTC. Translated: CASSLWARNNEQFF.

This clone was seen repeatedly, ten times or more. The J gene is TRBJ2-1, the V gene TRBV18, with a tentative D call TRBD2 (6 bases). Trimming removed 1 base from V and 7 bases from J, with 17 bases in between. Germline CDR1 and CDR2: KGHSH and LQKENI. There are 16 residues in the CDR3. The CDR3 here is CASSPLGWNGRNEQFF. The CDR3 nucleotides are TGTGCCAGCTCACCACTCGGCTGGAATGGGAGGAATGAGCAGTTCTTC.

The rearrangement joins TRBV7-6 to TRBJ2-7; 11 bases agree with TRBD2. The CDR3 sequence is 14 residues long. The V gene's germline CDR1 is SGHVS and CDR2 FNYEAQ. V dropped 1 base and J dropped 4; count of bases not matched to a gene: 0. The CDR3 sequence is CASSLGLAGYEQYF. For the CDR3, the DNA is TGTGCCAGCAGCTTAGGACTAGCGGGATACGAGCAGTACTTC. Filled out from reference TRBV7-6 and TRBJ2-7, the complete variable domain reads GAGVSQSPRYKVTKRGQDVALRCDPISGHVSLYWYRQALGQGPEFLTYFNYEAQQDKSGLPNDRFSAERPEGSISTLTIQRTEQRDSAMYRCASSLGLAGYEQYFGPGTRLTVT.

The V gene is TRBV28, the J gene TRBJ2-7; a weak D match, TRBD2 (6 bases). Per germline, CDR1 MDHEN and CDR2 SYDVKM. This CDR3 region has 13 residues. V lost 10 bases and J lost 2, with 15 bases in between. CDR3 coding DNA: TGTGCCACCCAACTAGCCGCCACCTACGAGCAGTACTTC. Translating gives CATQLAATYEQYF.

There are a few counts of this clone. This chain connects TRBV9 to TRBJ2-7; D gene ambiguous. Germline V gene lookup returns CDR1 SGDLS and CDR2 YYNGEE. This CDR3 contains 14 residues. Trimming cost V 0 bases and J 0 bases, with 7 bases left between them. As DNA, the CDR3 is TGTGCCAGCAGCGTAGCGAGCAGCTCCTACGAGCAGTACTTC. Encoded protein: CASSVASSSYEQYF.

The chain's CDR3 is CASSRGASGRGEQYF. In DNA, the CDR3 is TGTGCCAGCAGCCGGGGGGCTAGCGGGAGGGGTGAGCAGTACTTC. The chain employs TRBV7-2 and TRBJ2-7, with 12 bases identical to TRBD2. Germline CDR1 reads SGHTA; CDR2 reads FQGNSA. Unmatched junction bases numbered 9, after V lost 5 bases and J lost 7 bases. The CDR3 totals 15 residues. Full variable domain (rest looked up from reference TRBV7-2 and TRBJ2-7): GAGVSQSPSNKVTEKGKDVELRCDPISGHTALYWYRQSLGQGLEFLIYFQGNSAPDKSGLPSDRFSAERTGGSVSTLTIQRTQQEDSAVYLCASSRGASGRGEQYFGPGTRLTVT.

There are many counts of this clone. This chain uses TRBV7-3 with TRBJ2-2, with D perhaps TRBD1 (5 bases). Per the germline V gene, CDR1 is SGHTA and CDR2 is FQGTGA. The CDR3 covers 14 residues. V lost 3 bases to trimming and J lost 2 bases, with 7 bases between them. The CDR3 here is CASSFDSNTGELFF. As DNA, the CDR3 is TGTGCCAGCAGCTTCGACAGTAACACCGGGGAGCTGTTTTTT.

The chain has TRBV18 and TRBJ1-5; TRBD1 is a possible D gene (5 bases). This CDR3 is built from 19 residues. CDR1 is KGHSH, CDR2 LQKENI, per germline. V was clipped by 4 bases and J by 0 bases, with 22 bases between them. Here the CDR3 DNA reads TGTGCCAGCTCACTAAATATGACGACAGTTCTAAATAGCAATCAGCCCCAGCATTTT. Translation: CASSLNMTTVLNSNQPQHF.

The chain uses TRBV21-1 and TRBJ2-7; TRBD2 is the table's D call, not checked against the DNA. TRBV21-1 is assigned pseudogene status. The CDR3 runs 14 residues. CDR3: CASSGRGGPYEQYF. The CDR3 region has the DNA TGTGCCAGCAGCGGCCGGGGTGGGCCCTACGAGCAGTACTTC.

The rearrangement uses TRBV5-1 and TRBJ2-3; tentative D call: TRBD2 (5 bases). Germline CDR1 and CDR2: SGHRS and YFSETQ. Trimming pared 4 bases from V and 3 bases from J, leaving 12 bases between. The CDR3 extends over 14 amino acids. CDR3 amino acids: CASSGLGGTDTQYF. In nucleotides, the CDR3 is TGCGCCAGCAGCGGCTTAGGAGGAACAGATACGCAGTATTTT.

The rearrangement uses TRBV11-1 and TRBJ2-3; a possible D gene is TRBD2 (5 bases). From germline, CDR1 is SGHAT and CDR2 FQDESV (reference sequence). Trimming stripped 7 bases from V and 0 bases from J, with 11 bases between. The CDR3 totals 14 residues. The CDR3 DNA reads TGTGCCAGCAAGATTCGGACTAGCACAGATACGCAGTATTTT. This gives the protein CASKIRTSTDTQYF.

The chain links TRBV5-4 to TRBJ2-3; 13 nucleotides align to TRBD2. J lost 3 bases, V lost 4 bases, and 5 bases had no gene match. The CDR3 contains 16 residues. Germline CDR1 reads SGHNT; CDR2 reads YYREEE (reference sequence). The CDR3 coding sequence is TGTGCCAGCAGCGCGGGACTAGCGGGAAGAACAGATACGCAGTATTTT. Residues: CASSAGLAGRTDTQYF.

The CDR3 here is CASSMLGRAIDTQYF. As DNA, the CDR3 is TGTGCCAGTAGTATGCTCGGGAGGGCCATAGATACGCAGTATTTT. The chain couples TRBV19 to TRBJ2-3; 8 bases agree with TRBD2. The J segment lost 5 bases and the V segment lost 3 bases, leaving 7 bases of the junction unmatched. The V gene's germline CDR1 is LNHDA and CDR2 SQIVND (reference sequence). This CDR3 has 15 residues.

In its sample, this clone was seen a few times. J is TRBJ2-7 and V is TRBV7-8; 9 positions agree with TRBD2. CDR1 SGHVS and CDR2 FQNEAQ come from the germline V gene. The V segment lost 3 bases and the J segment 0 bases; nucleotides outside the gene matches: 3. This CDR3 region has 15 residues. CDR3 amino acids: CASSFETSGSYEQYF. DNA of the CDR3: TGTGCCAGCAGCTTCGAGACTAGCGGCTCCTACGAGCAGTACTTC. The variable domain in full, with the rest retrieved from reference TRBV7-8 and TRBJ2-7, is GAGVSQSPRYKVAKRGQDVALRCDPISGHVSLFWYQQALGQGPEFLTYFQNEAQLDKSGLPSDRFFAERPEGSVSTLKIQRTQQEDSAVYLCASSFETSGSYEQYFGPGTRLTVT.

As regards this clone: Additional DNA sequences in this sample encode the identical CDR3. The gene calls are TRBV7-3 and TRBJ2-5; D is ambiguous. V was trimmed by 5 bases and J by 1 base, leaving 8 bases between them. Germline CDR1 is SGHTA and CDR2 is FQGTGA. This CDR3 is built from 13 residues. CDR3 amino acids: CASSPGSQETQYF. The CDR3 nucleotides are TGTGCCAGCAGCCCGGGTTCCCAAGAGACCCAGTACTTC.

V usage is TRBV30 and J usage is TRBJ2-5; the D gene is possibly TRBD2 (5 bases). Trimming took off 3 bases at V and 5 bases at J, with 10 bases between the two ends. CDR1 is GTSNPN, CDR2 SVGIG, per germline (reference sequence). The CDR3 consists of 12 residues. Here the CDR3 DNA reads TGTGCCTGGAGAGAGGGTGGGGAGACCCAGTACTTC. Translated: CAWREGGETQYF.

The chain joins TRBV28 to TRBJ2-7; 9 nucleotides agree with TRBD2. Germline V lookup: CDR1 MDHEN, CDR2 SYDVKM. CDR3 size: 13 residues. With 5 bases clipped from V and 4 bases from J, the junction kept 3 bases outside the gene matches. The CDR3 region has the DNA TGTGCCAGCAGTCGGACTAGCGCTTACGAGCAGTACTTC. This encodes CASSRTSAYEQYF.